Below, one TCR beta chain is given with its context. This sample stems from a study of control samples from healthy donors and cancer patients. This CDR3 spans 13 amino acids. Per the germline V gene, CDR1 is SGHNT and CDR2 is YYREEE (reference sequence). V was clipped by 4 bases and J by 6 bases, with 13 bases between them. The data were produced by immunoSEQ multiplex PCR, yet TCRdb's version contains in-frame clones alone and is incomplete. The data hold 90,000 or so clones, with around four fifths observed a single time. The chain recombines TRBV5-4 with TRBJ1-1; no reliable D call. Sequenced material: blood. The sequence was collected from a young man in good health. CDR3 amino acids: CASSQDLRAEAFF. DNA for the CDR3: TGTGCCAGCAGCCAGGATCTGCGCGCTGAAGCTTTCTTT.